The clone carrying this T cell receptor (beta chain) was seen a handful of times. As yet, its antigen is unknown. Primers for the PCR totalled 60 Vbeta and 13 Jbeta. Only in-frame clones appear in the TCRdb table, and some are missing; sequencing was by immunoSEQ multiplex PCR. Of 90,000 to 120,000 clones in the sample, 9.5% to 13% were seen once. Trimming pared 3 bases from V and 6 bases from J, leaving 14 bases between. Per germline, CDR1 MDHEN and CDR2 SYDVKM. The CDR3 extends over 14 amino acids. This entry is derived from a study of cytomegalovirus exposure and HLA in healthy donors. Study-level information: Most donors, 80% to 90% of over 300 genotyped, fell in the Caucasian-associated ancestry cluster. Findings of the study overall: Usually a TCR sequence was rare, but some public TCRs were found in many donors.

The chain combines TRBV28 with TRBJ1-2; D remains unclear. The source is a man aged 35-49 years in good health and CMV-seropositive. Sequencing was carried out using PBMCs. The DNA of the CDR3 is TGTGCCAGCAGTTTTGTCTCGAGAGTTAATGGCTACACCTTC. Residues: CASSFVSRVNGYTF.